This paragraph covers one TCR beta chain sequence. Produced via immunoSEQ multiplex PCR; TCRdb's table is partial and in-frame only. The table lists approximately 97,000 clones, 80% to 95% of them singletons, with more than 1.5% in the top ten. Enrolled during active infection, Seattle patients were then followed longitudinally. These data originate in a study of blood T cell repertoires in COVID-19. The sequence was obtained from a woman between 50 and 59 years old with COVID-19, enrolled during active disease. Sequenced input: peripheral blood.

The CDR3 here is CASSAPTGDGGYTF. DNA of the CDR3: TGTGCCAGCAGCGCCCCCACAGGGGACGGAGGCTACACCTTC. V gene TRBV5-4 combines with J gene TRBJ1-2; TRBD1 aligns across 7 bases. CDR1 and CDR2 from the germline V gene are SGHNT and YYREEE (reference sequence). The V segment lost 4 bases and the J segment 8 bases; nucleotides outside the gene matches: 11. The CDR3 extends over 14 amino acids.